A single TCR beta chain is shown here with its context. In the authors' methods: Using reference gene primer amplification, nucleated cell counts were estimated. Here immunoSEQ multiplex PCR was the method, and the copy in TCRdb shows in-frame clones only, minus some. Clonal size and the V and J genes are those of that table, whereas D and trimming came from the DNA. In the table there are about 300,000 clones, 88% of which are singletons. The data were taken from a study of blood T cell repertoires in COVID-19. Study-level information: Researchers got acute and convalescent COVID-19 samples from the United States, Italy and Spain.

CDR3 length: 14 amino acids. V shed 5 bases and J shed 14 bases, with 19 bases lying between them. Per germline, CDR1 MNHEY and CDR2 SMNVEV (reference sequence). V usage is TRBV27 and J usage is TRBJ1-6, with TRBD1 as a possible D gene (6 bases). Material for sequencing was peripheral blood. The TCR comes from a man younger than 35 with active or convalescent COVID-19. CDR3 region: CASSQGIPMGSLHF. CDR3 DNA: TGTGCCAGCAGTCAGGGGATCCCTATGGGGTCCCTCCACTTT.